The clone carrying this T cell receptor (beta chain) has a count of ten or more. Its specificity is unknown. The data derive from a study of T-cell reconstitution after alpha-beta-depleted transplantation in children. Study results and caveats: Fresh T-cell production supplied most of the T-cell counts and diversity seen one year after transplant. In patients about two months after transplant, alpha-beta T cells reportedly arose from several hundred expanded graft clones. Surviving recipient T cells and thymic progenitors accounted for the high day-60 TCRbeta diversity observed in some patients.

Preparing the TCRbeta library involved the use of unique molecular identifiers. One entry per CDR3 protein results from TCRdb running MiXCR on the PCR reads. The sample consists of fewer than 350,000 distinct CDR3 sequences, less than 9.5% of them appearing once. CDR1 and CDR2 from the germline V gene are SQVTM and ANQGSEA. The V segment lost 2 bases and the J segment 4 bases; nucleotides outside the gene matches: 6. The CDR3 is 15 amino acids. Material: peripheral blood, obtained 360 days after TCRalphabeta/CD19-depleted stem cell transplant. The chain recombines TRBV29-1 with TRBJ2-2; 8 nucleotides agree with TRBD1. The receptor's source is a female patient between 2 and 15 years old who had a stem cell transplant for Fanconi anemia, so the T cells may come from the graft donor. CDR3 nucleotides: TGCAGCGTTGAACCCCAGGGGGCAGGCACCGGGGAGCTGTTTTTT. This encodes CSVEPQGAGTGELFF.